This T cell receptor beta chain originates from a study of CD8+ T cells in alopecia areata. For the study at large: Those treated were given oral tofacitinib at 5 to 10 mg twice daily.

In each case, RNA was isolated and then reverse transcribed into cDNA as the sequencing template. TCRdb's table, derived via immunoSEQ multiplex PCR, lists solely in-frame clones and lacks some. The data show approximately 65,000 clones, about 45% seen once. The CDR3 spans 11 residues. The germline gives CDR1 MNHEY, CDR2 SVGAGI. With 2 bases removed from V and 7 bases from J, the gap between germline ends came to 5 bases. In alopecia areata patients, both lesional scalp punch biopsies and peripheral blood were collected. The chain combines TRBV6-5 with TRBJ2-5, with D hard to call. The material sequenced was CD8+ T cells sorted from blood, taken at week 0. This receptor was taken from a human donor with alopecia areata. This CDR3 reads CASSYTGTQYF. The CDR3 coding sequence is TGTGCCAGCAGTTACACGGGGACCCAGTACTTC.